The 31 T cell receptor beta chains in this list originate from one sample, sequenced in a study of T-cell memory formation after mild COVID-19. MiXCR was run by TCRdb on the 5' RACE reads, yielding one entry per CDR3 protein. The sample contains more than 150,000 distinct CDR3 sequences, approximately 10% of which appear only once. Specimen: PBMCs or a T cell subset sorted from them (not recorded which). The receptors stem from a man younger than 35 who had mild COVID-19 (a few samples of this study predate the infection). Cell type and time point are not known.

There are a few counts of this clonotype. V gene TRBV4-1 combines with J gene TRBJ1-4; D perhaps matches TRBD1 (6 bases). CDR1 MGHRA and CDR2 YSYEKL come from the germline V gene. The CDR3 is 12 amino acids. With 1 base removed from V and 11 bases from J, the gap between germline ends came to 8 bases. The CDR3 here is CASSQAGAKLFF. In DNA, the CDR3 is TGCGCCAGCAGCCAAGCGGGGGCCAAACTGTTTTTT.

The chain has TRBV7-2 and TRBJ1-1, with a tentative D call TRBD1 (6 bases). Germline CDR1 reads SGHTA; CDR2 reads FQGNSA. Trimming cost V 6 bases and J 6 bases, with 23 bases left between them. The CDR3 extends over 16 amino acids. CDR3 coding DNA: TGTGCCAGCAGGCGACAGGATGGGAGTTCTTCGCCTGAAGCTTTCTTT. This encodes CASRRQDGSSSPEAFF. Together with reference TRBV7-2 and TRBJ1-1, the CDR3 gives the full variable domain: GAGVSQSPSNKVTEKGKDVELRCDPISGHTALYWYRQSLGQGLEFLIYFQGNSAPDKSGLPSDRFSAERTGGSVSTLTIQRTQQEDSAVYLCASRRQDGSSSPEAFFGQGTRLTVV.

The table lists this clonotype with many counts. The V and J genes are TRBV5-1 and TRBJ2-6; D is uncertain. Trimming removed 4 bases at V and 2 bases at J, with 10 bases between. The germline V gene has CDR1 SGHRS and CDR2 YFSETQ. The CDR3 consists of 15 residues. The CDR3 region has the DNA TGCGCCAGCAGCACGGCTCGACCTGGGGCCAACGTCCTGACTTTC. It yields the protein CASSTARPGANVLTF.

This chain joins TRBV7-3 and TRBJ2-3, with a possible D match to TRBD2 (7 bases). Germline CDR1 reads SGHTA; CDR2 reads FQGTGA. Trimming left V 4 bases short and J 0 bases short, with 17 bases between. The CDR3 spans 17 residues. CDR3 amino acids: CASSSTHGGPSTDTQYF. The CDR3 nucleotides are TGTGCCAGCAGCTCCACCCACGGGGGGCCGAGCACAGATACGCAGTATTTT.

This clonotype was counted many times. The chain carries TRBV7-9 and TRBJ2-7; TRBD2 matches 11 bases. CDR3 size: 15 residues. The J segment lost 5 bases and the V segment lost 5 bases, leaving 8 bases of the junction unmatched. Germline V gene sequence: CDR1 SEHNR, CDR2 FQNEAQ (reference sequence). The CDR3 spells CASSPIAGGTHEQYF. The CDR3 bases are TGTGCCAGCAGCCCTATAGCGGGGGGGACCCACGAGCAGTACTTC. Full variable domain (remainder filled in from reference TRBV7-9 and TRBJ2-7): DTGVSQNPRHKITKRGQNVTFRCDPISEHNRLYWYRQTLGQGPEFLTYFQNEAQLEKSRLLSDRFSAERPKGSFSTLEIQRTEQGDSAMYLCASSPIAGGTHEQYFGPGTRLTVT.

The rearrangement links TRBV20-1 to TRBJ1-1; D is uncertain. Trimming stripped 3 bases from V and 8 bases from J, with 10 bases between. The CDR3 covers 11 residues. Germline CDR1 DFQATT, CDR2 SNEGSKA (reference sequence). CDR3 region: CSASTRLEAFF. CDR3 bases: TGCAGTGCTAGTACCCGACTCGAAGCTTTCTTT.

This clonotype was found many times. The chain uses TRBV20-1 and TRBJ2-5; maybe TRBD2 (6 bases). V was pared by 8 bases and J by 2 bases, with 18 bases between. CDR1 is DFQATT, CDR2 SNEGSKA, per germline (reference sequence). This CDR3 region has 14 residues. The CDR3 here is CSFVRRERQETQYF. CDR3 nucleotides: TGCAGTTTTGTCCGGAGGGAGAGGCAAGAGACCCAGTACTTC.

This clonotype has a handful of counts. This rearrangement joins TRBV20-1 to TRBJ2-7; 15 bases align to TRBD2. Trimming at V came to 7 bases and at J to 6 bases, leaving 10 bases not matched to a gene. The CDR3 contains 15 residues. Germline V gene lookup returns CDR1 DFQATT and CDR2 SNEGSKA (reference sequence). The CDR3, as DNA: TGCAGTGTTACGGGACTAGCGGGGGGAGTTGGCGAGCAGTACTTC. This translates into CSVTGLAGGVGEQYF.

This clonotype showed up just a few times. The chain is built from TRBV5-1 and TRBJ2-6, with D maybe TRBD2 (7 bases). Per germline, CDR1 SGHRS and CDR2 YFSETQ. V lost 0 bases and J 2 bases, leaving 15 bases between the germline ends. The CDR3 is 18 amino acids. In nucleotides, the CDR3 is TGCGCCAGCAGCTTGGATTCGGGGGGCTTTCCTGGGGCCAACGTCCTGACTTTC. This codes for CASSLDSGGFPGANVLTF.

The chain couples TRBV10-3 to TRBJ1-6, with a possible D match to TRBD1 (5 bases). Deletions cut 6 bases from V and 6 bases from J, with 12 bases between. The CDR3 is 14 residues long. Germline V gives CDR1 ENHRY, CDR2 SYGVKD. The CDR3 bases are TGTGCCATCAGAGACCGAGGGGCTAATTCACCCCTCCACTTT. Its translation is CAIRDRGANSPLHF.

The chain links TRBV5-1 to TRBJ2-6; unclear D gene. V was trimmed by 0 bases and J by 0 bases, leaving 7 bases between them. Germline lookup yields CDR1 SGHRS and CDR2 YFSETQ. The CDR3 consists of 16 residues. As DNA, the CDR3 is TGCGCCAGCAGCTTGGGGTCAGCCTCTGGGGCCAACGTCCTGACTTTC. It yields the protein CASSLGSASGANVLTF.

V gene TRBV28 combines with J gene TRBJ1-2, with a weak D call TRBD1 (6 bases). The germline CDR1 and CDR2 sequences are MDHEN and SYDVKM. The CDR3 has 15 amino acids. The V end lost 9 bases, the J end lost 3 bases, and 20 bases lay between the germline ends. The CDR3 protein is CASTTPGGPDYGYTF. The CDR3 DNA follows: TGTGCCAGTACCACCCCCGGGGGCCCGGACTATGGCTACACCTTC.

This clonotype appeared a few times. The J gene is TRBJ2-3, the V gene TRBV5-1, with 9 bases that match TRBD1. Trimming took 4 bases from V and 5 from J; bases not matched to a gene: 5. CDR3 size: 14 residues. Germline V gene data show CDR1 as SGHRS and CDR2 as YFSETQ. This CDR3 is CASSTGQGGDTQYF. The CDR3 DNA sequence: TGCGCCAGCAGCACGGGACAGGGTGGAGATACGCAGTATTTT.

This clonotype was found a few times. The CDR3 region has the DNA TGCAGTGCCCCCGGGGTTATAATGAACACTGAAGCTTTCTTT. Protein: CSAPGVIMNTEAFF. The chain links TRBV20-1 to TRBJ1-1; no firm D call. Germline V CDR1 and CDR2: DFQATT, SNEGSKA (reference sequence). The CDR3 runs to 14 residues. The V and J ends lost 6 bases and 0 bases respectively, with 14 bases between them.

This clonotype was picked up a small number of times. Here the CDR3 DNA reads TGTGCCAGCAGCCAAGACTCTCCCGCTTTCTTT. Translating it yields CASSQDSPAFF. V usage is TRBV3-1 and J usage is TRBJ1-1, with unresolved D. This CDR3 is 11 amino acids long. The V gene's germline CDR1 is LGHDT and CDR2 YNNKEL (reference sequence). V lost 0 bases to trimming and J lost 11 bases, with 7 bases between them.

A few counts support this clonotype. The V and J genes are TRBV20-1 and TRBJ1-6; no definite D call. Trimming took off 0 bases at V and 7 bases at J, with 7 bases between the two ends. The CDR3 covers 13 residues. The germline V gene has CDR1 DFQATT and CDR2 SNEGSKA (reference sequence). CDR3: CSARDDGNSPLHF. DNA for the CDR3: TGCAGTGCTAGAGATGACGGGAATTCACCCCTCCACTTT.

This clonotype was detected ten times or more. This chain links TRBV5-1 with TRBJ1-1; no firm D call. V was shortened by 5 bases and J by 3 bases, with 11 bases between the two germline ends. Germline V gene lookup returns CDR1 SGHRS and CDR2 YFSETQ. The CDR3 covers 13 residues. In DNA form, the CDR3 reads TGCGCCAGCAGAAGCAGGAGGGACACTGAAGCTTTCTTT. Its protein is CASRSRRDTEAFF.

This clonotype has more than one count but fewer than ten. V is TRBV28 and J is TRBJ2-3; 12 bases match TRBD2. V lost 3 bases and J lost 2; bases outside the gene matches: 9. Germline CDR1 MDHEN, CDR2 SYDVKM. This CDR3 is built from 18 residues. The CDR3 coding sequence is TGTGCCAGCAGTTTGGTGGAGGGACTAGCGGGCTCCACAGATACGCAGTATTTT. Translating gives CASSLVEGLAGSTDTQYF.

This clonotype was seen only a few times. The chain couples TRBV19 to TRBJ1-1, with TRBD1 matching over 8 bases. This CDR3 comprises 13 residues. Germline loops: CDR1 LNHDA, CDR2 SQIVND (reference sequence). Trimming took 8 bases from V and 2 from J; bases not matched to a gene: 4. The chain's CDR3 is CASVDRGNTEAFF. CDR3 nucleotides: TGTGCCAGTGTTGACAGGGGTAACACTGAAGCTTTCTTT.

V and J are TRBV18 and TRBJ1-3; the D is unclear. This CDR3 comprises 16 residues. Deletions cut 3 bases from V and 0 bases from J, with 12 bases between. The germline V gene encodes CDR1 KGHSH and CDR2 LQKENI. CDR3 amino acids: CASSPGPPGSGNTIYF. CDR3 nucleotide sequence: TGTGCCAGCTCACCCGGACCCCCGGGCTCTGGAAACACCATATATTTT.

This clonotype was counted a few times. The chain employs TRBV9 and TRBJ2-5, with D possibly TRBD2 on 6 matching bases. Per germline, CDR1 SGDLS and CDR2 YYNGEE. The CDR3 has 14 residues. V was clipped by 1 base and J by 5 bases, with 12 bases between them. CDR3: CASSVRPGEETQYF. The CDR3 nucleotides are TGTGCCAGCAGCGTAAGGCCGGGGGAGGAGACCCAGTACTTC.

This clonotype was recorded a few times. The chain employs TRBV7-6 and TRBJ1-1; the match to TRBD1 covers 9 bases. V lost 3 bases and J lost 0; bases outside the gene matches: 8. Germline CDR1 SGHVS, CDR2 FNYEAQ. The CDR3 covers 17 residues. The DNA for the CDR3 is TGTGCCAGCAGCTTGTCGGGACAGGGTTTTATGAACACTGAAGCTTTCTTT. This codes for CASSLSGQGFMNTEAFF.

This chain connects TRBV15 to TRBJ1-1; D might be TRBD1 (6 bases). The V end lost 5 bases, the J end lost 7 bases, and 14 bases lay between the germline ends. Germline CDR1 reads LNHNV; CDR2 reads YYDKDF (reference sequence). This CDR3 has 13 amino acids. The CDR3 DNA sequence: TGTGCCACCAGCGTTAGGGGGGCTGATGAAGCTTTCTTT. Translating it yields CATSVRGADEAFF.

This clonotype was seen ten or more times. The CDR3 here is CAWSVQGSGKLFF. The CDR3 bases are TGTGCCTGGAGTGTACAGGGGAGCGGAAAACTGTTTTTT. The chain joins TRBV30 to TRBJ1-4; 7 nucleotides align to TRBD1. With V trimmed by 0 bases and J by 10 bases, 5 bases remained unmatched. The CDR3 spans 13 residues. Germline V CDR1 and CDR2: GTSNPN, SVGIG (reference sequence).

The chain uses TRBV6-2 or TRBV6-3 and TRBJ1-1; unclear D gene. In germline, CDR1 is MNHEY, CDR2 SVGEGT. The CDR3 loop spans 13 amino acids. Trimming took 8 bases from V and 0 from J, leaving 10 bases between them. The CDR3 spells CASGRGLNTEAFF. CDR3 bases: TGTGCCAGCGGCCGCGGTCTGAACACTGAAGCTTTCTTT.

This clonotype appeared a few times. V and J are TRBV7-2 and TRBJ2-1; D perhaps matches TRBD1 (8 bases). CDR1 is SGHTA and CDR2 is FQGNSA in the germline V gene. This CDR3 is built from 16 residues. V lost 5 bases, J lost 6 bases, and 20 bases lay in between. CDR3 loop: CASSPQGQGGGNEQFF. The CDR3 DNA reads as TGTGCCAGCAGCCCCCAAGGACAGGGAGGGGGCAATGAGCAGTTCTTC.

This clonotype was recorded a few times. The gene calls are TRBV10-2 and TRBJ1-1, with a tentative D call TRBD1 (6 bases). V gave up 2 bases and J gave up 1 base, with 14 bases separating them. This CDR3 is built from 16 residues. The germline gives CDR1 WSHSY, CDR2 SAAADI. The CDR3 region is CASSERGQEGNTEAFF. The CDR3 DNA reads as TGCGCCAGCAGTGAGAGGGGACAAGAAGGGAACACTGAAGCTTTCTTT.

This clonotype was recorded many times. V usage is TRBV3-1 and J usage is TRBJ2-4; no definite D call. The CDR3 runs to 15 residues. Germline V lookup: CDR1 LGHDT, CDR2 YNNKEL (reference sequence). The V end lost 1 base, the J end lost 1 base, and 8 bases lay between the germline ends. The CDR3 here is CASSQATPAKNIQYF. CDR3 sequence (DNA): TGTGCCAGCAGCCAAGCAACACCTGCCAAAAACATTCAGTACTTC.

V and J are TRBV6-6 and TRBJ2-5; D not resolved. Trimming removed 1 base from V and 0 bases from J, with 12 bases in between. The CDR3 extends over 16 amino acids. Germline lookup yields CDR1 MNHNY and CDR2 SVGAGI (reference sequence). The CDR3: CASSYFPWTDQETQYF. The CDR3, as DNA: TGTGCCAGCAGTTACTTCCCATGGACGGACCAAGAGACCCAGTACTTC.

The genes are TRBV7-3 and TRBJ2-1; no clear D. The CDR3 length is 15 residues. CDR1 SGHTA and CDR2 FQGTGA come from the germline V gene. The V gene lost 5 bases and the J gene lost 9 bases, with 20 bases spanning the gap. The CDR3 DNA sequence: TGTGCCAGCAGCCCCAAAGTGGCCAGTTTCGCTGAGCAGTTCTTC. Its translation is CASSPKVASFAEQFF.

This clonotype occurred a few times. The gene calls are TRBV29-1 and TRBJ2-3; tentatively, D is TRBD2 (5 bases). CDR3 length: 15 amino acids. Trimming removed 6 bases from V and 2 bases from J, with 18 bases in between. The germline gives CDR1 SQVTM, CDR2 ANQGSEA. The chain's CDR3 is CSVRTDLHFTDTQYF. The CDR3 coding sequence is TGCAGCGTCCGGACGGACTTGCACTTCACAGATACGCAGTATTTT.